The TCR beta chain under discussion was sequenced for a study of response to subunit inactivated influenza vaccine. Whole-study results and caveats: It was suggested by the authors that few new T cells are recruited by each seasonal influenza vaccination.

This clonotype was observed many times. Its antigen is as yet unknown. TCRdb called the RT-PCR reads again in MiXCR, with one record for every CDR3 protein. The sample includes 650,000 or so distinct CDR3 sequences, 11% to 15% seen only once; the top ten take approximately 7.6%. The TCR originated in a man aged 50-59 years who received an inactivated influenza vaccine. The source material was PBMCs from blood, sampled around 15 days before vaccination.

DNA of the CDR3: TGTGCTAGTGGCCACTCCTTAAGGGCGAACAATGAGCAGTTCTTC. Protein product: CASGHSLRANNEQFF. The chain couples TRBV12-5 to TRBJ2-1; D ambiguous. The CDR3 consists of 15 residues. Trimming removed 6 bases from V and 5 bases from J, with 17 bases in between. CDR1 is LGHNT and CDR2 is FRNRAP in the germline V gene.